One and the same sample provided the 31 T cell receptor beta chains below, sequenced in a study of beta chain features in type 1 diabetes. The authors reverse transcribed all of the isolated RNA, so sequencing captured expressed TCRB transcripts. The repertoire was sequenced with immunoSEQ multiplex PCR; TCRdb's copy has only in-frame clones and lacks some. The sample includes roughly 150,000 clones, around 10% of them seen just once. Source material: central memory CD4+ T cells from blood. Receptor source: a young man in good health.

This clone has only a few counts. This chain connects TRBV7-9 to TRBJ2-7, with D uncertain. Germline V gene data show CDR1 as SEHNR and CDR2 as FQNEAQ (reference sequence). The CDR3 is 13 residues long. The V end was cut by 6 bases, the J end by 2 bases, with 11 bases between. CDR3: CASSPLQTYEQYF. CDR3 bases: TGTGCCAGCAGTCCTCTCCAGACCTACGAGCAGTACTTC.

V is TRBV7-2 and J is TRBJ2-1, with 9 bases identical to TRBD1. Germline V CDR1 and CDR2: SGHTA, FQGNSA. The CDR3 loop spans 17 amino acids. Trimming at V came to 0 bases and at J to 8 bases, leaving 11 bases not matched to a gene. The CDR3 DNA sequence: TGTGCCAGCAGCTTAGCGAGGGACGGGACAGGGTTTGATGAGCAGTTCTTC. Translating gives CASSLARDGTGFDEQFF.

This clone came up a few times. The chain has TRBV15 and TRBJ2-7, with a weak D call TRBD1 (6 bases). V was pared by 1 base and J by 7 bases, with 14 bases between. The length of the CDR3 is 14 residues. From germline, CDR1 is LNHNV and CDR2 YYDKDF (reference sequence). CDR3 DNA sequence: TGTGCCACCAGCAGAGGGGGAAACAGGGAAGAGCAGTACTTC. Translating it yields CATSRGGNREEQYF. Complete variable domain (other parts from reference TRBV15 and TRBJ2-7): DAMVIQNPRYQVTQFGKPVTLSCSQTLNHNVMYWYQQKSSQAPKLLFHYYDKDFNNEADTPDNFQSRRPNTSFCFLDIRSPGLGDTAMYLCATSRGGNREEQYFGPGTRLTVT.

Only a few counts were recorded for this clone. The chain couples TRBV6-5 to TRBJ2-7; 12 bases are shared with TRBD2. V lost 7 bases, J lost 5 bases, and 6 bases stayed unmatched. Per the germline V gene, CDR1 is MNHEY and CDR2 is SVGAGI. The CDR3 has 14 residues. Here the CDR3 DNA reads TGTGCCAGCACTAGACTAGCGGGGGACAACGAGCAGTACTTC. It translates to CASTRLAGDNEQYF.

The chain uses TRBV2 and TRBJ2-1, with a weak D call TRBD2 (5 bases). Germline-derived CDR1 and CDR2 are SNHLY and FYNNEI. This CDR3 has 11 residues. Trimming took 7 bases from V and 7 from J, leaving 8 bases between them. The CDR3 DNA follows: TGTGCCAGCAAGGAGGTGAATGAGCAGTTCTTC. Protein product: CASKEVNEQFF. Complete variable domain (other parts from reference TRBV2 and TRBJ2-1): EPEVTQTPSHQVTQMGQEVILRCVPISNHLYFYWYRQILGQKVEFLVSFYNNEISEKSEIFDDQFSVERPDGSNFTLKIRSTKLEDSAMYFCASKEVNEQFFGPGTRLTVL.

V gene TRBV9 combines with J gene TRBJ1-6; D call uncertain. This CDR3 is 17 amino acids long. Trimming removed 4 bases at V and 7 bases at J, with 21 bases between. Germline values: CDR1 SGDLS, CDR2 YYNGEE. CDR3 in DNA: TGTGCCAGCAGCCCGTCCGGGTATCTGGGAGGAAATTCACCCCTCCACTTT. It yields the protein CASSPSGYLGGNSPLHF.

The chain couples TRBV27 to TRBJ2-3; 8 bases are a match to TRBD1. Germline assignment: CDR1 MNHEY and CDR2 SMNVEV (reference sequence). The CDR3 contains 16 residues. The V and J ends lost 7 bases and 1 base, in that order; junction bases with no gene match: 10. In DNA form, the CDR3 reads TGTGCCAGCAACCTAGGATGGGGACAGGGCACAGATACGCAGTATTTT. The encoded protein is CASNLGWGQGTDTQYF.

The CDR3 is CSVTRTDAERYTF. The CDR3 DNA sequence: TGCAGCGTTACCCGGACAGACGCGGAACGCTACACCTTC. V gene TRBV29-1 combines with J gene TRBJ1-2; D may be TRBD1 (6 bases). V gave up 5 bases and J gave up 9 bases, with 19 bases separating them. The CDR3 is made up of 13 amino acids. Germline V gene lookup returns CDR1 SQVTM and CDR2 ANQGSEA.

This clone was seen more than once but under ten times. This chain joins TRBV18 and TRBJ1-1; D is ambiguous. The CDR3 sequence is 14 residues long. Trimming stripped 6 bases from V and 1 base from J, with 12 bases between. Germline CDR1 KGHSH, CDR2 LQKENI. CDR3 in DNA: TGTGCCAGCTCCCCTCGGGAGGGGAACACTGAAGCTTTCTTT. Encoded protein: CASSPREGNTEAFF.

The CDR3 protein is CASSLARNTGELFF. The CDR3 bases are TGTGCCAGCAGCTTAGCCCGGAACACCGGGGAGCTGTTTTTT. The rearrangement joins TRBV11-3 to TRBJ2-2; D ambiguous. Germline V gene sequence: CDR1 SGHNT, CDR2 YENEEA. This CDR3 spans 14 amino acids. The ends were cut back, 1 base at V and 1 base at J, with 4 bases in the middle.

The rearrangement joins TRBV6-5 to TRBJ2-5; TRBD1 matches at 9 bases. This CDR3 spans 15 amino acids. J gave up 4 bases and V 6 bases, and 9 bases lay outside the gene matches. The germline gives CDR1 MNHEY, CDR2 SVGAGI. Here the CDR3 DNA reads TGTGCCAGCAGCTTCCCTGGACAGGGGCGAGAGACCCAGTACTTC. Translating gives CASSFPGQGRETQYF.

The chain joins TRBV6-5 to TRBJ2-1, with D possibly being TRBD2 (6 bases). Germline-derived CDR1 and CDR2 are MNHEY and SVGAGI. This CDR3 is built from 15 residues. V shed 2 bases and J shed 7 bases, with 15 bases lying between them. The chain's CDR3 is CASSYPGLASNEQFF. In DNA form, the CDR3 reads TGTGCCAGCAGTTACCCGGGACTCGCTTCAAATGAGCAGTTCTTC.

This clone turned up a few times. The same CDR3 can be traced to other DNA sequences in this sample. The chain joins TRBV20-1 to TRBJ2-7, with D hard to call. The germline gives CDR1 DFQATT, CDR2 SNEGSKA (reference sequence). Trimming removed 6 bases from V and 0 bases from J, with 6 bases in between. The CDR3 loop spans 11 amino acids. The CDR3 protein is CSARRSYEQYF. CDR3 DNA sequence: TGCAGTGCACGACGCTCCTACGAGCAGTACTTC.

This clone has a handful of counts. The chain carries TRBV7-9 and TRBJ1-2, with 8 bases lining up with TRBD1. J gave up 4 bases and V 5 bases, and 6 bases lay outside the gene matches. The CDR3 sequence is 14 residues long. The germline gives CDR1 SEHNR, CDR2 FQNEAQ (reference sequence). The CDR3 spells CASSLRGRGYGYTF. CDR3 nucleotides: TGTGCCAGCAGCCTCAGGGGGCGCGGCTATGGCTACACCTTC. The whole variable domain, remainder taken from reference TRBV7-9 and TRBJ1-2, is DTGVSQNPRHKITKRGQNVTFRCDPISEHNRLYWYRQTLGQGPEFLTYFQNEAQLEKSRLLSDRFSAERPKGSFSTLEIQRTEQGDSAMYLCASSLRGRGYGYTFGSGTRLTVV.

This clone turned up a few times. The gene calls are TRBV28 and TRBJ1-1; D is perhaps TRBD1 (5 bases). The germline V gene encodes CDR1 MDHEN and CDR2 SYDVKM. V shed 7 bases and J shed 6 bases, with 21 bases lying between them. The CDR3 is 15 residues long. CDR3 amino acids: CASTLGGQGASEAFF. Here the CDR3 DNA reads TGTGCCAGCACCCTGGGTGGCCAGGGAGCGTCTGAAGCTTTCTTT.

The chain links TRBV5-8 to TRBJ2-7; no clear D. CDR1 and CDR2 (germline): SGHTS, YDEGEE. This CDR3 spans 13 amino acids. V was trimmed by 4 bases and J by 3 bases, leaving 11 bases between them. The CDR3 DNA follows: TGTGCCAGCAGCACAACTCAAGGCTACGAGCAGTACTTC. This gives the protein CASSTTQGYEQYF.

This clone was seen more than once but under ten times. The genes are TRBV2 and TRBJ2-5; possible D gene TRBD2, 5 bases. Germline CDR1 reads SNHLY; CDR2 reads FYNNEI. The CDR3 is 14 residues long. Deletions cut 4 bases from V and 1 base from J, with 10 bases between. The CDR3 DNA reads as TGTGCCAGCAGTGCGGGGTTGTCCCAAGAGACCCAGTACTTC. Its translation: CASSAGLSQETQYF.

This clone was observed a handful of times. The chain joins TRBV6-6 to TRBJ2-6; D is uncertain. Germline CDR1 and CDR2: MNHNY and SVGAGI (reference sequence). Trimming removed 4 bases from V and 2 bases from J, with 9 bases in between. The CDR3 is 15 amino acids. The CDR3 sequence: CASSSRGTGANVLTF. The CDR3 DNA reads TGTGCCAGCAGTTCTCGAGGAACTGGGGCCAACGTCCTGACTTTC.

This clone was detected only a few times. The chain recombines TRBV4-3 with TRBJ1-1, with D unclear. Germline V gene data show CDR1 as LGHNA and CDR2 as YSLEER. Trimming pared 1 base from V and 4 bases from J, leaving 10 bases between. The CDR3 has 14 residues. CDR3 coding DNA: TGCGCCAGCAGCCAAGTGCAAATTGGCACTGAAGCTTTCTTT. Translated, it gives CASSQVQIGTEAFF.

There are a few counts of this clone. This rearrangement joins TRBV4-2 to TRBJ2-2; tentatively, D is TRBD2 (5 bases). This CDR3 contains 16 residues. CDR1 and CDR2 from the germline V gene are LGHNA and YNFKEQ. The ends were cut back, 0 bases at V and 7 bases at J, with 15 bases in the middle. The CDR3 DNA reads TGTGCCAGCAGCCAAGAGAGTCCGGGGTTGGACGGGGAGCTGTTTTTT. It translates to CASSQESPGLDGELFF.

The rearrangement uses TRBV28 and TRBJ2-7; D is perhaps TRBD1 or TRBD2 (5 bases each). This CDR3 comprises 15 residues. Trimming cost V 6 bases and J 3 bases, with 18 bases left between them. Germline loops: CDR1 MDHEN, CDR2 SYDVKM. CDR3 region: CASRRNPGTFYEQYF. The DNA of the CDR3 is TGTGCCAGCAGACGGAACCCGGGGACCTTCTACGAGCAGTACTTC. The variable domain in full, completed from reference TRBV28 and TRBJ2-7, reads DVKVTQSSRYLVKRTGEKVFLECVQDMDHENMFWYRQDPGLGLRLIYFSYDVKMKEKGDIPEGYSVSREKKERFSLILESASTNQTSMYLCASRRNPGTFYEQYFGPGTRLTVT.

The rearrangement uses TRBV6-5 and TRBJ2-7; the D gene is possibly TRBD1 (5 bases). Germline CDR1 reads MNHEY; CDR2 reads SVGAGI. CDR3 length equals 14 residues. The ends were cut back, 0 bases at V and 0 bases at J, with 6 bases in the middle. CDR3 bases: TGTGCCAGCAGTTACTCAGACAGCTCCTACGAGCAGTACTTC. This codes for CASSYSDSSYEQYF.

This clone was counted between two and nine times. This chain joins TRBV29-1 and TRBJ2-2, with D possibly being TRBD1 or TRBD2 (5 bases each). The germline CDR1 and CDR2 sequences are SQVTM and ANQGSEA. The CDR3 runs to 14 residues. Deletions cut 8 bases from V and 0 bases from J, with 13 bases between. In DNA, the CDR3 is TGCAGCTCCTCCGGGACGGCGAACACCGGGGAGCTGTTTTTT. Its translation is CSSSGTANTGELFF.

This clone has more than one count but fewer than ten. CDR3 residues: CASSLKQTDTQYF. CDR3 DNA sequence: TGTGCCAGCAGCTTAAAACAGACAGATACGCAGTATTTT. The rearrangement uses TRBV7-9 and TRBJ2-3; the D is unclear. Trimming stripped 2 bases from V and 3 bases from J, with 6 bases between. CDR1 is SEHNR and CDR2 is FQNEAQ in the germline V gene (reference sequence). CDR3 length: 13 residues.

Here the CDR3 reads CASSWGTAPYEQYF. CDR3 sequence (DNA): TGTGCCAGCAGTTGGGGGACAGCCCCCTACGAGCAGTACTTC. This chain links TRBV6-5 with TRBJ2-7, with 7 bases identical to TRBD1. V shed 4 bases, J shed 2 bases, and the junction held 5 bases outside the gene matches. The CDR3 is made up of 14 amino acids. Germline CDR1 and CDR2: MNHEY and SVGAGI.

This clone came up a few times. V and J are TRBV30 and TRBJ2-5; D unresolved. TRBJ2-7 matches the DNA end more closely, so the J call is doubtful. Germline CDR1 reads GTSNPN; CDR2 reads SVGIG (reference sequence). The CDR3 contains 13 residues. The CDR3 reads CAWMRWGSYEQYF. CDR3 coding DNA: TGTGCCTGGATGCGTTGGGGCTCCTACGAGCAGTACTTC.

The genes are TRBV10-3 and TRBJ2-7; D ambiguous. The CDR3 is made up of 12 amino acids. Trimming cost V 3 bases and J 4 bases, with 7 bases left between them. Germline V gene lookup returns CDR1 ENHRY and CDR2 SYGVKD. This CDR3 is CAISDFQYEQYF. CDR3 in DNA: TGTGCCATCAGTGACTTCCAATACGAGCAGTACTTC.

This chain joins TRBV7-3 and TRBJ2-2; D call uncertain. The CDR3 totals 14 residues. Germline-derived CDR1 and CDR2 are SGHTA and FQGTGA. V lost 5 bases and J lost 7, with 14 bases in between. This CDR3 reads CASSPSSQGGELFF. CDR3 sequence (DNA): TGTGCCAGCAGCCCCAGCAGCCAAGGCGGGGAGCTGTTTTTT. The whole variable domain, remainder taken from reference TRBV7-3 and TRBJ2-2, is GAGVSQTPSNKVTEKGKYVELRCDPISGHTALYWYRQSLGQGPEFLIYFQGTGAADDSGLPNDRFFAVRPEGSVSTLKIQRTERGDSAVYLCASSPSSQGGELFFGEGSRLTVL.

This CDR3 is CSAGGGAGTGELFF. CDR3 DNA sequence: TGCAGCGCTGGAGGGGGCGCGGGCACCGGGGAGCTGTTTTTT. V gene TRBV29-1 combines with J gene TRBJ2-2, with a tentative D call TRBD1 (7 bases). The CDR3 sequence is 14 residues long. With 7 bases removed from V and 4 bases from J, the gap between germline ends came to 16 bases. Germline V CDR1 and CDR2: SQVTM, ANQGSEA.

The chain employs TRBV2 and TRBJ2-2, with a possible D match to TRBD2 (6 bases). V lost 8 bases to trimming and J lost 5 bases, with 15 bases between them. This CDR3 has 14 amino acids. In germline, CDR1 is SNHLY, CDR2 FYNNEI. In DNA, the CDR3 is TGTGCCAGCGTTAGCGGAGCAGTTACCGGGGAGCTGTTTTTT. Its translation: CASVSGAVTGELFF.

The table lists this clone with a few counts. The chain uses TRBV7-3 and TRBJ2-5, with 7 positions matching TRBD1. There are 15 residues in the CDR3. The germline V gene has CDR1 SGHTA and CDR2 FQGTGA. Trimming took 5 bases from V and 4 from J; bases not matched to a gene: 10. CDR3 nucleotide sequence: TGTGCCAGCAGCCCCAAGGACAGGCTTGGAGAGACCCAGTACTTC. Its translation: CASSPKDRLGETQYF.